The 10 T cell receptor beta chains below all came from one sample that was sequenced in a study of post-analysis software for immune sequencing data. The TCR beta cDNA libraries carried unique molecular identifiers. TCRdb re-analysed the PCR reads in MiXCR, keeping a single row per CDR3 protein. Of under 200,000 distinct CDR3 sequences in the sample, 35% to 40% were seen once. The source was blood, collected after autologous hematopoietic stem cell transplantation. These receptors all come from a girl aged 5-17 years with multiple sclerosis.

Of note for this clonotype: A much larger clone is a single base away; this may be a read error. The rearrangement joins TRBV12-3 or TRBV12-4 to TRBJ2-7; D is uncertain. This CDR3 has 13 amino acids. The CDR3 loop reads CASSLQAAYKQYF. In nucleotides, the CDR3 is TGTGCCAGCAGTTTACAGGCTGCCTACAAGCAGTACTTC.

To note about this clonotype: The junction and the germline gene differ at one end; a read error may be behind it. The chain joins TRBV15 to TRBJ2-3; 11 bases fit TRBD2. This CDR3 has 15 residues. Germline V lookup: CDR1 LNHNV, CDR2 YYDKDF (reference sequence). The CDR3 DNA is TGTGCCACCAGCCTTAGCGGGAGGGCCGTAGATGCGCAGTATTTT. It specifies CATSLSGRAVDAQYF.

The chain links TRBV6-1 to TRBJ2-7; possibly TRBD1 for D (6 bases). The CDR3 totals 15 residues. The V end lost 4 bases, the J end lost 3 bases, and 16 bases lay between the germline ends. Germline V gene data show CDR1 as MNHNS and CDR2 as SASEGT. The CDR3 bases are TGTGCCAGCAGTGTCCACAGGGTGTCGGACTACGAGCAGTACTTC. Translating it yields CASSVHRVSDYEQYF.

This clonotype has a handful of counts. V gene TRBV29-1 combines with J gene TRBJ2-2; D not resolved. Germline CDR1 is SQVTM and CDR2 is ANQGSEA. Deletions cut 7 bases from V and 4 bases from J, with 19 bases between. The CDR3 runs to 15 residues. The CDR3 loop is CSAAGTGVSTGELFF. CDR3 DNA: TGCAGCGCCGCCGGCACGGGTGTTTCCACCGGGGAGCTGTTTTTT.

For the CDR3, the DNA is TGTGCCAGCAGTCACGGAACGACAGGGACCCCAAACTATGGCTACACCTTC. As protein: CASSHGTTGTPNYGYTF. The V and J genes are TRBV2 and TRBJ1-2; 7 nucleotides agree with TRBD1. The V gene end was trimmed by 5 bases and the J gene end by 2 bases; junction bases not matched to a gene: 14. The CDR3 extends over 17 amino acids. Germline-derived CDR1 and CDR2 are SNHLY and FYNNEI. Drawing the rest from reference TRBV2 and TRBJ1-2, the complete variable domain is EPEVTQTPSHQVTQMGQEVILRCVPISNHLYFYWYRQILGQKVEFLVSFYNNEISEKSEIFDDQFSVERPDGSNFTLKIRSTKLEDSAMYFCASSHGTTGTPNYGYTFGSGTRLTVV.

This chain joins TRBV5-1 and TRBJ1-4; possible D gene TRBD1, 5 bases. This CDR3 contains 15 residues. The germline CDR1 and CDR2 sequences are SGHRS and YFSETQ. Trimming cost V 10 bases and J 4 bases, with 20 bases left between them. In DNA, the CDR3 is TGCGCCTCCAAGCAGGGCCGCTCACTTAATGAAAAACTGTTTTTT. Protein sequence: CASKQGRSLNEKLFF.

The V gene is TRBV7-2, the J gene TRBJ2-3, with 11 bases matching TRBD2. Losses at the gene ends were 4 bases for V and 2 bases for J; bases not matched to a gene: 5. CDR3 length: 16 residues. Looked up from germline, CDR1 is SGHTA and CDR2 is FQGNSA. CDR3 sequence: CASSYRLAGSTDTQYF. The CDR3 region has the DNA TGTGCCAGCAGCTACAGACTAGCGGGGTCCACAGATACGCAGTATTTT. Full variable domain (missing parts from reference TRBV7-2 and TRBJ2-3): GAGVSQSPSNKVTEKGKDVELRCDPISGHTALYWYRQSLGQGLEFLIYFQGNSAPDKSGLPSDRFSAERTGGSVSTLTIQRTQQEDSAVYLCASSYRLAGSTDTQYFGPGTRLTVL.

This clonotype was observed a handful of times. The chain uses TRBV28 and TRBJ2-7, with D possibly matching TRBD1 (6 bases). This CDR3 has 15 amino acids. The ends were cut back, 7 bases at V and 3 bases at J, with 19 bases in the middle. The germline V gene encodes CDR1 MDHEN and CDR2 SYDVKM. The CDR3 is CASTQTPGTIYEQYF. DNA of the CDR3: TGTGCCAGCACCCAAACCCCCGGGACAATCTACGAGCAGTACTTC. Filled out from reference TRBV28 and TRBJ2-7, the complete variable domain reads DVKVTQSSRYLVKRTGEKVFLECVQDMDHENMFWYRQDPGLGLRLIYFSYDVKMKEKGDIPEGYSVSREKKERFSLILESASTNQTSMYLCASTQTPGTIYEQYFGPGTRLTVT.

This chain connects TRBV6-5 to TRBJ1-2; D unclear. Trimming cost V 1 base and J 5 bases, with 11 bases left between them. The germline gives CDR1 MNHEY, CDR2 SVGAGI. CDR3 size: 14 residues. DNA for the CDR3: TGTGCCAGCAGTTACTTAGGAAAAGGGTATGGCTACACCTTC. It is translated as CASSYLGKGYGYTF.

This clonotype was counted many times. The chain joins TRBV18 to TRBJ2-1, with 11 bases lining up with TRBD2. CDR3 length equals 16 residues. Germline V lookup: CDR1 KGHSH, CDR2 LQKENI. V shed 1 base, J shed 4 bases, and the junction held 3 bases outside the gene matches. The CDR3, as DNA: TGTGCCAGCTCACCACTAGCGGGAGGGCCTTACAATGAGCAGTTCTTC. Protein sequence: CASSPLAGGPYNEQFF.